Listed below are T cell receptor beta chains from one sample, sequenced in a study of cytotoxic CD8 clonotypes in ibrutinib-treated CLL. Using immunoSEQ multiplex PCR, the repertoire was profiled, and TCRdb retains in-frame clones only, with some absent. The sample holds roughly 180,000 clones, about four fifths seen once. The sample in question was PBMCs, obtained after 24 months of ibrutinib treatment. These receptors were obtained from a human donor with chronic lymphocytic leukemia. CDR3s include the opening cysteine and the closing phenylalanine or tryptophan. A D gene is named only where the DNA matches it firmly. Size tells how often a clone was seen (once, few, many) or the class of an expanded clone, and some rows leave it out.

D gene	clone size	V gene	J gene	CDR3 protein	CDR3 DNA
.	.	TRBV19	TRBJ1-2	CASRASGGTYYGYTF	TGTGCCAGTAGAGCAAGCGGAGGGACATACTATGGCTACACCTTC
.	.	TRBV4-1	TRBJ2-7	CASSLVPETSYEQYF	TGCGCCAGCAGCCTCGTGCCCGAGACCTCCTACGAGCAGTACTTC
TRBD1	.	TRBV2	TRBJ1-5	CASSVQGTGGAKSNQPQHF	TGTGCCAGCAGTGTTCAAGGGACAGGGGGCGCGAAAAGCAATCAGCCCCAGCATTTT
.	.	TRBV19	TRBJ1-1	CASSVYRNTEAFF	TGTGCCAGTAGTGTTTACAGGAACACTGAAGCTTTCTTT
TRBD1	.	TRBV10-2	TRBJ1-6	CASITGTGNSPLHF	TGCGCCAGCATTACCGGGACAGGGAATTCACCCCTCCACTTT
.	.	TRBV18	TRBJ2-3	CASSPITSIDTQYF	TGTGCCAGCTCACCAATCACTAGCATAGATACGCAGTATTTT
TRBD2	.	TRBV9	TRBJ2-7	CASSVLAGGVYEQYF	TGTGCCAGCAGCGTGCTAGCGGGAGGAGTTTACGAGCAGTACTTC
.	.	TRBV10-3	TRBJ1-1	CAIGRQGDAEAFF	TGTGCCATCGGTCGGCAGGGAGACGCTGAAGCTTTCTTT
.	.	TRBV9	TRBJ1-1	CASSVEGNTEAFF	TGTGCCAGCAGCGTAGAGGGAAACACTGAAGCTTTCTTT
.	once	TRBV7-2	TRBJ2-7	CASSFFRLYEQYF	TGTGCCAGCAGCTTTTTCAGACTCTACGAGCAGTACTTC
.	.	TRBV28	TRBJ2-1	CASSSSQRGTYNEQFF	TGTGCCAGCAGTTCCTCCCAAAGAGGTACCTACAATGAGCAGTTCTTC
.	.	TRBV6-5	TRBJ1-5	CASSYSRVGQPQHF	TGTGCCAGCAGTTACTCCAGGGTGGGTCAGCCCCAGCATTTT
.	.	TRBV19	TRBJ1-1	CASSIKGAGSEAFF	TGTGCCAGTAGTATCAAAGGGGCCGGGAGTGAAGCTTTCTTT
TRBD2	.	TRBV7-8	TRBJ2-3	CASSLGGGPRDTQYF	TGTGCCAGCAGCTTAGGGGGAGGGCCACGAGATACGCAGTATTTT
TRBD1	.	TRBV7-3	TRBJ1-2	CASSLGDRSTLGYTF	TGTGCCAGCAGCTTAGGGGACAGGTCTACCTTGGGCTACACCTTC
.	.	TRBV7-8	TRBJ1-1	CASSLGSGITEAFF	TGTGCCAGCAGCTTAGGTTCTGGGATCACTGAAGCTTTCTTT
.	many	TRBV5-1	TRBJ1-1	CASSLTPGSEAFF	TGCGCCAGCAGCCTCACTCCCGGGAGTGAAGCTTTCTTT
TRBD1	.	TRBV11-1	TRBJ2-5	CASRQGGTQYF	TGTGCCAGCAGACAGGGGGGGACCCAGTACTTC
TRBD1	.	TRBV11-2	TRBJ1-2	CASTTGQGTYGYTF	TGTGCCAGTACTACGGGACAGGGGACCTATGGCTACACCTTC
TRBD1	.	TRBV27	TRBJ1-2	CASSSVAGGAGGYTF	TGTGCCAGCAGTTCAGTCGCAGGGGGCGCGGGTGGCTACACCTTC